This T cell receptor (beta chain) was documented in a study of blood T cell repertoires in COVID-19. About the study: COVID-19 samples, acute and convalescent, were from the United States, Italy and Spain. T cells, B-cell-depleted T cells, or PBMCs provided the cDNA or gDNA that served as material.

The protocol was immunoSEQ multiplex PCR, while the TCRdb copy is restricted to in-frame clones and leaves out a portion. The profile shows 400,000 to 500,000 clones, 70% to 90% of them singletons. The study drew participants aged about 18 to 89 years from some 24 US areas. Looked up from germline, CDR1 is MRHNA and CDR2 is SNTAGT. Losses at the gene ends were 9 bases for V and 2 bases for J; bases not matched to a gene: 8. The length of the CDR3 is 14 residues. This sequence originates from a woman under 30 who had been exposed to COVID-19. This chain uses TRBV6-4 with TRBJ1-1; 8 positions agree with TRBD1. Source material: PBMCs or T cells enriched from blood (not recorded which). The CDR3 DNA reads TGTGCCAGACGACAGGGGCCTTACAACACTGAAGCTTTCTTT. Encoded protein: CARRQGPYNTEAFF.